This entry lists 30 T cell receptor beta chains sequenced from one sample in a study of a mutant IDH1 vaccine in newly diagnosed glioma. Only in-frame clones appear in the TCRdb table, and some are missing; sequencing was by immunoSEQ multiplex PCR. The table lists over 45,000 clones, about 86% of them singletons. Sample time point: week 5, during vaccination. Every vaccination contained 300 ug of the mutant IDH1 20-mer peptide and was paired with topical imiquimod. For these receptors, no antigen is known. The material was PBMCs, obtained from a glioma patient whose treatment included an IDH1 peptide vaccine. Source of these receptors: a woman between 50 and 59 years old with glioma.

The chain couples TRBV4-3 to TRBJ2-5; possible D gene TRBD2, 5 bases. The germline CDR1 and CDR2 sequences are LGHNA and YSLEER. The CDR3 sequence is 14 residues long. Deletions cut 4 bases from V and 5 bases from J, with 14 bases between. The CDR3 protein is CASSRQTRSETQYF. CDR3 DNA sequence: TGCGCCAGCAGCCGACAAACTAGATCCGAGACCCAGTACTTC.

The rearrangement links TRBV4-3 to TRBJ1-2, with TRBD1 matching 8 bases. This CDR3 has 15 amino acids. Germline V CDR1 and CDR2: LGHNA, YSLEER. Trimming removed 1 base from V and 6 bases from J; junction bases left unmatched: 7. CDR3 sequence reads: CASSQGSGQGNGYTF. The CDR3 bases are TGCGCCAGCAGCCAAGGATCTGGACAGGGTAATGGCTACACCTTC.

The V gene is TRBV9, the J gene TRBJ1-3; D call uncertain. The CDR3 consists of 16 residues. From germline, CDR1 is SGDLS and CDR2 YYNGEE. The V gene lost 3 bases and the J gene lost 0 bases, with 13 bases spanning the gap. CDR3 region: CASSALVSTSGNTIYF. In DNA, the CDR3 is TGTGCCAGCAGCGCCCTGGTCAGTACCTCTGGAAACACCATATATTTT.

The chain employs TRBV5-8 and TRBJ1-6; D remains unclear. The CDR3 sequence is 16 residues long. V was pared by 1 base and J by 10 bases, with 18 bases between. CDR1 is SGHTS and CDR2 is YDEGEE in the germline V gene. The CDR3 loop is CASSLIAPSTISPLHF. CDR3 bases: TGTGCCAGCAGCTTGATTGCCCCGTCCACGATATCACCCCTCCACTTT.

V gene TRBV27 combines with J gene TRBJ2-3; the D gene is possibly TRBD1 (5 bases). The CDR3 extends over 16 amino acids. Germline assignment: CDR1 MNHEY and CDR2 SMNVEV (reference sequence). With 2 bases removed from V and 0 bases from J, the gap between germline ends came to 12 bases. CDR3 DNA sequence: TGTGCCAGCAGTTTAGATTGGACAACTAGCACAGATACGCAGTATTTT. Translated, it gives CASSLDWTTSTDTQYF.

This clone was counted once. This sequence joins TRBV23-1 and TRBJ2-7; TRBD2 matches at 10 bases. TRBV23-1 is designated an ORF whose function remains uncertain. The ends lost 4 bases at V and 5 bases at J; junction bases unmatched: 20. The CDR3 runs 19 residues. The CDR3 coding sequence is TGCGCCAGCAGTCGGCCCGAAAGCGGGGGGGCCGGAATGCATGACGAGCAGTACTTC. Its protein is CASSRPESGGAGMHDEQYF.

The chain recombines TRBV10-2 with TRBJ1-1; D gene uncertain. V lost 7 bases and J 4 bases, leaving 16 bases between the germline ends. The CDR3 runs 14 residues. CDR1 WSHSY and CDR2 SAAADI come from the germline V gene. Written as DNA, the CDR3 is TGCGCCAGCACCCCGGCCCAGAGAGGCACTGAAGCTTTCTTT. This codes for CASTPAQRGTEAFF.

The V call is TRBV2, the J call TRBJ2-2; 8 bases are a match to TRBD1. This CDR3 has 16 amino acids. Germline loops: CDR1 SNHLY, CDR2 FYNNEI. V dropped 6 bases and J dropped 1; count of bases not matched to a gene: 7. The CDR3 region is CASRRGTGQNTGELFF. The CDR3 DNA reads TGTGCCAGCAGGCGCGGGACAGGTCAGAACACCGGGGAGCTGTTTTTT.

The rearrangement links TRBV18 to TRBJ1-2, with D unclear. This CDR3 is 13 amino acids long. V was trimmed by 6 bases and J by 6 bases, leaving 14 bases between them. Germline CDR1 and CDR2: KGHSH and LQKENI. The CDR3 nucleotides read TGTGCCAGCTCGCCCGGGTCGGGAAATGGCTACACCTTC. It yields the protein CASSPGSGNGYTF.

The chain is built from TRBV9 and TRBJ1-2, with a weak D call TRBD1 (6 bases). The CDR3 contains 15 residues. The germline CDR1 and CDR2 sequences are SGDLS and YYNGEE. The V end lost 0 bases, the J end lost 7 bases, and 16 bases lay between the germline ends. The CDR3 protein is CASSVEPSRGRGYTF. The DNA of the CDR3 is TGTGCCAGCAGCGTAGAACCCTCCAGGGGACGTGGCTACACCTTC.

J is TRBJ1-1 and V is TRBV9; D remains ambiguous. Deletions cut 4 bases from V and 6 bases from J, with 16 bases between. The CDR3 is 14 amino acids. Germline V lookup: CDR1 SGDLS, CDR2 YYNGEE. Here the CDR3 DNA reads TGTGCCAGCAGCACCGGCCCTACCGAGGCTGAAGCTTTCTTT. Translating gives CASSTGPTEAEAFF.

The chain joins TRBV30 to TRBJ2-2; D possibly uses TRBD1 or TRBD2 (5 bases each). V shed 1 base and J shed 3 bases, with 9 bases lying between them. The CDR3 is 14 residues long. Germline V gene lookup returns CDR1 GTSNPN and CDR2 SVGIG (reference sequence). CDR3: CAWSAGPHTGELFF. The CDR3, as DNA: TGTGCCTGGAGTGCGGGACCTCACACCGGGGAGCTGTTTTTT.

The CDR3 protein is CASSQDRHSSGANVLTF. The DNA of the CDR3 is TGCGCCAGCAGCCAAGATAGACACAGCTCTGGGGCCAACGTCCTGACTTTC. The gene calls are TRBV4-3 and TRBJ2-6; unclear D gene. The CDR3 totals 17 residues. Trimming left V 0 bases short and J 0 bases short, with 9 bases between. Germline V gene lookup returns CDR1 LGHNA and CDR2 YSLEER.

This clone has only a few counts. V and J are TRBV30 and TRBJ1-4; TRBD1 is a possible D gene (5 bases). The CDR3 is 14 amino acids. Trimming pared 2 bases from V and 6 bases from J, leaving 13 bases between. Germline loops: CDR1 GTSNPN, CDR2 SVGIG (reference sequence). The CDR3 region has the DNA TGTGCCTGGAGTCGGGGGGTGAGGGATGAAAAACTGTTTTTT. Encoded protein: CAWSRGVRDEKLFF.

This clone was seen a handful of times. The chain combines TRBV7-8 with TRBJ2-2; perhaps TRBD1 as D (6 bases). Germline V gives CDR1 SGHVS, CDR2 FQNEAQ. Trimming took off 3 bases at V and 3 bases at J, with 8 bases between the two ends. This CDR3 region has 14 residues. The CDR3 sequence: CASSFWTDTGELFF. The CDR3 DNA is TGTGCCAGCAGCTTCTGGACAGACACCGGGGAGCTGTTTTTT.

J is TRBJ1-6 and V is TRBV19; D is uncertain. V was shortened by 7 bases and J by 9 bases, with 10 bases between the two germline ends. Germline V gene data show CDR1 as LNHDA and CDR2 as SQIVND (reference sequence). This CDR3 is 12 amino acids long. CDR3 in DNA: TGTGCCAGTAACTTCCCGGCTTCACCCCTCCACTTT. Its protein is CASNFPASPLHF. Based on the CDR3 plus reference TRBV19 and TRBJ1-6, the full variable domain is DGGITQSPKYLFRKEGQNVTLSCEQNLNHDAMYWYRQDPGQGLRLIYYSQIVNDFQKGDIAEGYSVSREKKESFPLTVTSAQKNPTAFYLCASNFPASPLHFGNGTRLTVT.

CDR3 DNA: TGTGCCAGCAGTGAAGCGGGGGCGCCTGGTGAAGCCCAGCATTTT. It codes for CASSEAGAPGEAQHF. This chain connects TRBV2 to TRBJ1-5; possible D gene TRBD1, 6 bases. The CDR3 consists of 15 residues. V dropped 0 bases and J dropped 11 bases, with 17 bases sitting between them. CDR1 is SNHLY and CDR2 is FYNNEI in the germline V gene.

This clone is a singleton in its sample. The chain combines TRBV19 with TRBJ1-5; D unclear. V was cut by 6 bases and J by 3 bases, with 15 bases left in between. The length of the CDR3 is 15 residues. Germline CDR1 LNHDA, CDR2 SQIVND (reference sequence). CDR3 residues: CASRTSAGLNQPQHF. The CDR3 DNA reads as TGTGCCAGTAGAACCTCCGCGGGCCTCAATCAGCCCCAGCATTTT.

For the CDR3, the DNA is TGTGCCAGCAGCTCAGGGGTTCTCTACACCTTC. Translating it yields CASSSGVLYTF. The rearrangement uses TRBV7-9 and TRBJ1-2; D possibly corresponds to TRBD1 (6 bases). The CDR3 is 11 residues long. Trimming removed 4 bases at V and 10 bases at J, with 10 bases between. Germline values: CDR1 SEHNR, CDR2 FQNEAQ (reference sequence).

This chain joins TRBV2 and TRBJ1-1; a possible D gene is TRBD1 (5 bases). Trimming removed 8 bases from V and 1 base from J, with 11 bases in between. The CDR3 totals 13 residues. The V gene's germline CDR1 is SNHLY and CDR2 FYNNEI. Here the CDR3 reads CASQRQRNTEAFF. CDR3 nucleotides: TGTGCCAGCCAGCGACAGAGGAACACTGAAGCTTTCTTT.

This clone was recorded once. The V gene is TRBV11-2, the J gene TRBJ2-5, with a weak D call TRBD1 (6 bases). Germline V gene data show CDR1 as SGHAT and CDR2 as FQNNGV. The CDR3 length is 16 residues. V lost 2 bases, J lost 5 bases, and 18 bases lay in between. The CDR3 DNA follows: TGTGCCAGCAGCTTAAGGATCAGGGGAAGTGACGAGACCCAGTACTTC. It encodes CASSLRIRGSDETQYF.

On this clone itself: Other DNA sequences of this sample code for an identical CDR3. This rearrangement joins TRBV27 to TRBJ1-2; no definite D call. The CDR3 covers 13 residues. Germline V gene lookup returns CDR1 MNHEY and CDR2 SMNVEV (reference sequence). Trimming removed 5 bases at V and 0 bases at J, with 7 bases between. The CDR3 is CASSLRANYGYTF. CDR3 bases: TGTGCCAGCAGTCTACGGGCTAACTATGGCTACACCTTC.

The rearrangement links TRBV29-1 to TRBJ1-4; 8 nucleotides match TRBD1. V lost 5 bases, J lost 8 bases, and 7 bases stayed unmatched. The CDR3 sequence is 13 residues long. Germline CDR1 is SQVTM and CDR2 is ANQGSEA. The CDR3: CSVRQGSGEKLFF. CDR3 bases: TGCAGCGTTCGACAGGGGTCGGGAGAAAAACTGTTTTTT.

This clone came up once. The chain has TRBV5-4 and TRBJ2-3; no clear D. V lost 0 bases to trimming and J lost 5 bases, with 1 base between them. Germline CDR1 reads SGHNT; CDR2 reads YYREEE (reference sequence). The CDR3 is made up of 11 amino acids. CDR3 sequence (DNA): TGTGCCAGCAGCTTGGGAGATACGCAGTATTTT. Its protein is CASSLGDTQYF.

Written as DNA, the CDR3 is TGTGCCAGCTCAAAGGGCGTGGGCAATGAAAAACTGTTTTTT. As protein: CASSKGVGNEKLFF. The rearrangement uses TRBV27 and TRBJ1-4; D ambiguous. The germline V and J ends were trimmed by 8 bases and 5 bases, with 15 bases remaining between them. Germline V gene lookup returns CDR1 MNHEY and CDR2 SMNVEV (reference sequence). The CDR3 covers 14 residues.

The V gene is TRBV10-3, the J gene TRBJ2-2, with 7 positions matching TRBD1. V lost 10 bases and J lost 6; bases outside the gene matches: 11. CDR3 length equals 14 residues. Germline V CDR1 and CDR2: ENHRY, SYGVKD. In DNA, the CDR3 is TGTGCCACAGGGGGTCTGTCCCAATCCGGGGAGCTGTTTTTT. This gives the protein CATGGLSQSGELFF.

V gene TRBV2 combines with J gene TRBJ2-5; TRBD2 matches 7 bases. This CDR3 has 12 residues. Germline lookup yields CDR1 SNHLY and CDR2 FYNNEI. V shed 4 bases and J 9 bases; nucleotides not matched to a gene: 5. CDR3 DNA sequence: TGTGCCAGCAGTGGACTAGCTCGGGCCCAGTACTTC. This gives the protein CASSGLARAQYF.

The J gene is TRBJ2-3, the V gene TRBV9, with 9 bases lining up with TRBD1. The ends lost 1 base at V and 1 base at J; junction bases unmatched: 4. CDR1 SGDLS and CDR2 YYNGEE come from the germline V gene. CDR3 length: 16 residues. CDR3 region: CASSVLGQGRTDTQYF. CDR3 sequence (DNA): TGTGCCAGCAGCGTATTGGGACAGGGCCGCACAGATACGCAGTATTTT.

The J gene is TRBJ2-2, the V gene TRBV9; possibly TRBD1 for D (5 bases). The CDR3 loop spans 14 amino acids. Per the germline V gene, CDR1 is SGDLS and CDR2 is YYNGEE. With 4 bases removed from V and 5 bases from J, the gap between germline ends came to 12 bases. The CDR3 region is CASSPQGGTGELFF. CDR3 in DNA: TGTGCCAGCAGCCCCCAGGGTGGGACCGGGGAGCTGTTTTTT.

Notes on this clone: Other DNA sequences in the same sample also yield this CDR3. V usage is TRBV5-1 and J usage is TRBJ1-1, with TRBD1 as a possible D gene (6 bases). Trimming shortened V by 4 bases and J by 7 bases, and 8 bases separated the two germline ends. The germline gives CDR1 SGHRS, CDR2 YFSETQ. This CDR3 has 11 amino acids. The CDR3 sequence: CASSADSEAFF. The CDR3 DNA sequence: TGCGCCAGCAGCGCGGACAGTGAAGCTTTCTTT.